The present T cell receptor (beta chain) was sequenced within a study of T cell repertoires in cytomegalovirus infection. On the study more broadly: The public TCR beta signatures pointed to both CMV infection and matching HLA type.

Whole-study findings and limits: HLA-C-restricted CMV-specific TCR beta clonotypes were dominant in the ex vivo response. Cumulative frequency of public TCR beta families picked out carriers of CMV plus the relevant HLA.

CDR1 and CDR2 from the germline V gene are SEHNR and FQNEAQ (reference sequence). The CDR3 totals 12 residues. The germline V and J ends were trimmed by 6 bases and 5 bases, with 10 bases remaining between them. This clonotype was seen many times. Its antigen is not identified. TCRdb called the reads again in MiXCR, with one record for every CDR3 protein. The sample has around 630,000 distinct CDR3 sequences, more than 20% seen once. The V call is TRBV7-9, the J call TRBJ2-5; D remains unclear. The material sequenced was CD8+ T cells from PBMCs. The source of this sequence is a human donor in good health (CMV status not recorded). Some clones in this sample may be carry-over from other donors' samples. For the CDR3, the DNA is TGTGCCAGCAGTACTTACGGGGAGACCCAGTACTTC. Translating gives CASSTYGETQYF. Complete variable domain (other parts from reference TRBV7-9 and TRBJ2-5): DTGVSQNPRHKITKRGQNVTFRCDPISEHNRLYWYRQTLGQGPEFLTYFQNEAQLEKSRLLSDRFSAERPKGSFSTLEIQRTEQGDSAMYLCASSTYGETQYFGPGTRLLVL.